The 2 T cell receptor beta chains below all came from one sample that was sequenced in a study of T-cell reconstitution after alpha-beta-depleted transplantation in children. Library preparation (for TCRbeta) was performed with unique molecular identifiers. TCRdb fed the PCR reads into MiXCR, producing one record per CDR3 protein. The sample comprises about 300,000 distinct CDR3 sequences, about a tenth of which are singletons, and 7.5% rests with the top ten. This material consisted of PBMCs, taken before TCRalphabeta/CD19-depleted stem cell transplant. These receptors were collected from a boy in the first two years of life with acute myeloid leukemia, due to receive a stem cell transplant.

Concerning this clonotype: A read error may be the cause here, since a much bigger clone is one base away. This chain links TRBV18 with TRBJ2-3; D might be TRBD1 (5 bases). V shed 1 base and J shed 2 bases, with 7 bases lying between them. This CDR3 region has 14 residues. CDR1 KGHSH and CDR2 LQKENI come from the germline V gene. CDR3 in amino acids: CASSPRGTTDTQYF. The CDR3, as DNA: TGTGCCAGCTCACCACGGGGCACCACAGATACGCAGTATTTT.

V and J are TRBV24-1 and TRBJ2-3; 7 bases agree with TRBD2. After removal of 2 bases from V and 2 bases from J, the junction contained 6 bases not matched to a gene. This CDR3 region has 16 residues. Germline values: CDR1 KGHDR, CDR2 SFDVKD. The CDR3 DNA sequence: TGTGCCACCAGTGATTATCGGGCGGGGGACACAGATACGCAGTATTTT. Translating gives CATSDYRAGDTDTQYF.